The present entry profiles one T cell receptor (beta chain) with its context. As yet, its antigen is unknown. The table came from immunoSEQ multiplex PCR; TCRdb's copy has only in-frame clones and leaves some out. The table lists tens of thousands of clones, around 83% of them singletons. The CDR3 is made up of 13 amino acids. Germline CDR1 and CDR2: MGHDK and SYGVNS. V was trimmed by 7 bases and J by 1 base, leaving 10 bases between them. The data stem from a study of OX40 agonist ivuxolimab in advanced cancers. In the study overall: Around 40% of patients had received prior checkpoint inhibitor therapy. Study-wide findings and caveats: Also present in some nonresponders was a low level of normalized T-cell clonal expansion. Relative to CD4+ cells, CD8+ T cells on average had more expanded clones.

The receptor was derived from an adult with an advanced solid tumor such as melanoma, head and neck, liver or kidney cancer. This specimen consisted of CD4+ or CD8+ T cells sorted from blood, obtained in a trial of the OX40 agonist ivuxolimab. The chain employs TRBV25-1 and TRBJ1-1; D is possibly TRBD1 (5 bases). The CDR3 region has the DNA TGTGCCAGCAAAGGGACGGGGAACACTGAAGCTTTCTTT. As protein: CASKGTGNTEAFF.